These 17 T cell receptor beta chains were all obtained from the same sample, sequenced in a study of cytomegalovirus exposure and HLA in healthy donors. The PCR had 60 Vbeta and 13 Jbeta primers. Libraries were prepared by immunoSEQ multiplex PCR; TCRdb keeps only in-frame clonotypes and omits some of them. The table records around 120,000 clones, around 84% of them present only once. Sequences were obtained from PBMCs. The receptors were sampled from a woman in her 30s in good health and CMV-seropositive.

The CDR3 coding sequence is TGCGCCAGCAGCCAAGACAGGAACACTGAAGCTTTCTTT. It codes for CASSQDRNTEAFF. This rearrangement joins TRBV4-1 to TRBJ1-1; D not resolved. CDR3 length: 13 amino acids. Per germline, CDR1 MGHRA and CDR2 YSYEKL. The V gene lost 0 bases and the J gene lost 1 base, with 3 bases spanning the gap.

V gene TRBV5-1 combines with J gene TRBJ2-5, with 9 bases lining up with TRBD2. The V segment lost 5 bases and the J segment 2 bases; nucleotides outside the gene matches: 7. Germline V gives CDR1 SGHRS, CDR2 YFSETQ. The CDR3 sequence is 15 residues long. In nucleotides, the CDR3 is TGCGCCAGCAGATCCGGGACTAGCCTTCAAGAGACCCAGTACTTC. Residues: CASRSGTSLQETQYF.

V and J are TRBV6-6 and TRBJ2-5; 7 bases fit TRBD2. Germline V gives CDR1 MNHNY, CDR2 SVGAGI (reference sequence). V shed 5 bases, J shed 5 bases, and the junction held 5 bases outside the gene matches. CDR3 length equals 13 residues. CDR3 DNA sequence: TGTGCCAGCAGTATGGCGGGGGAGGAGACCCAGTACTTC. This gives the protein CASSMAGEETQYF.

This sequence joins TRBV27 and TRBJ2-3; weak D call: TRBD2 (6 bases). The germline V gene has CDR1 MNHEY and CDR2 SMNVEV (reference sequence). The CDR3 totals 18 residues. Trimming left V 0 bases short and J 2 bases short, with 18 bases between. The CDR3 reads CASSLSPPTRAVTDTQYF. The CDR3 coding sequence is TGTGCCAGCAGTTTATCACCCCCGACTAGAGCAGTCACAGATACGCAGTATTTT.

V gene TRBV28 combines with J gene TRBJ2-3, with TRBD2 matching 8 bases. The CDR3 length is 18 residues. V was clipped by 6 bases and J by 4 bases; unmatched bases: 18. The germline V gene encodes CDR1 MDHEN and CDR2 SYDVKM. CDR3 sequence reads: CASRPPTLGAGGSDTQYF. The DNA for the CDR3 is TGTGCCAGCAGGCCCCCAACCCTAGGGGCGGGGGGATCAGATACGCAGTATTTT.

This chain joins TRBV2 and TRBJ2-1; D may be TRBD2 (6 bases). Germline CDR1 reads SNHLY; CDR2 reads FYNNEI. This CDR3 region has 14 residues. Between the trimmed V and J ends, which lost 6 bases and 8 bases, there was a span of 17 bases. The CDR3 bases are TGTGCCAGCAGCTTGGAGAGGGGAGGCGATGAGCAGTTCTTC. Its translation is CASSLERGGDEQFF. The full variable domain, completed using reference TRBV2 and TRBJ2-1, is EPEVTQTPSHQVTQMGQEVILRCVPISNHLYFYWYRQILGQKVEFLVSFYNNEISEKSEIFDDQFSVERPDGSNFTLKIRSTKLEDSAMYFCASSLERGGDEQFFGPGTRLTVL.

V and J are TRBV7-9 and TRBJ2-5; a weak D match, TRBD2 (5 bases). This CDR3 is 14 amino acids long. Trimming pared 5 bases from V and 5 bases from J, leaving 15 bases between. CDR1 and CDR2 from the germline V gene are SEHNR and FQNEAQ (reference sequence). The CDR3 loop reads CASSARTGGETQYF. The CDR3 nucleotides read TGTGCCAGCAGCGCGCGGACGGGCGGGGAGACCCAGTACTTC.

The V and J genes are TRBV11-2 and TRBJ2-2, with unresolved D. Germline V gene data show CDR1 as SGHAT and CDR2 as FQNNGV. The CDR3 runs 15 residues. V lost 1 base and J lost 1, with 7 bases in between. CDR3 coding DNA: TGTGCCAGCAGCTTAGCTCCGGGGAACACCGGGGAGCTGTTTTTT. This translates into CASSLAPGNTGELFF.

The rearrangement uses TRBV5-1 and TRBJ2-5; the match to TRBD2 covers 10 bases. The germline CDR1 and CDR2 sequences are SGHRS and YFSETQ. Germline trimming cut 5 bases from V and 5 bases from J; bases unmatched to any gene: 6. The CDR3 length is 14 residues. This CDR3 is CASRNPSGGETQYF. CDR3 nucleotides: TGCGCCAGCAGAAATCCTAGCGGGGGCGAGACCCAGTACTTC.

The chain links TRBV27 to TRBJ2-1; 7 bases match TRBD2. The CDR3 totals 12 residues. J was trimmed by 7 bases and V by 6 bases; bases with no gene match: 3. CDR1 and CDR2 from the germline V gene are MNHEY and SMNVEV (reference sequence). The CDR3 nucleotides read TGTGCCAGCAGCGGGGGGTGGAATGAGCAGTTCTTC. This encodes CASSGGWNEQFF.

The CDR3 spells CASSFRAGQGNNEQFF. Written as DNA, the CDR3 is TGCGCCAGCAGCTTTAGGGCTGGACAGGGGAACAATGAGCAGTTCTTC. J is TRBJ2-1 and V is TRBV5-1, with 9 bases matching TRBD1. The CDR3 extends over 16 amino acids. Trimming took 2 bases from V and 5 from J; bases not matched to a gene: 8. Per the germline V gene, CDR1 is SGHRS and CDR2 is YFSETQ.

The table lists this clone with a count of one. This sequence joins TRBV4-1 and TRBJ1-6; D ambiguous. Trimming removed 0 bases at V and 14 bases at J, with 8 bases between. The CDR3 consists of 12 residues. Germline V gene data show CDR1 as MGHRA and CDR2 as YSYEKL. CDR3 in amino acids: CASSQDLQTLHF. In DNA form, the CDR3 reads TGCGCCAGCAGCCAAGATCTGCAGACCCTCCACTTT.

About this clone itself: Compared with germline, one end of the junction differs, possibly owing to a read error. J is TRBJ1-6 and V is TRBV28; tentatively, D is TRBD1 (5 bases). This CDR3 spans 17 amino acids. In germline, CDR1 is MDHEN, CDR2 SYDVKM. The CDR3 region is CASSLWKGLSSNSPLHF. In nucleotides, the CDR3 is TGTGCCAGCAGTCTATGGAAGGGACTGTCGTCTAATTCACCCCTCCACTTT.

The chain's CDR3 is CASSQENLLAGGQETQYF. CDR3 DNA sequence: TGCGCCAGCAGCCAAGAGAATTTACTAGCGGGGGGTCAAGAGACCCAGTACTTC. This chain uses TRBV4-3 with TRBJ2-5; 12 positions agree with TRBD2. CDR3 length: 18 amino acids. The V gene's germline CDR1 is LGHNA and CDR2 YSLEER. V lost 0 bases, J lost 2 bases, and 7 bases stayed unmatched.

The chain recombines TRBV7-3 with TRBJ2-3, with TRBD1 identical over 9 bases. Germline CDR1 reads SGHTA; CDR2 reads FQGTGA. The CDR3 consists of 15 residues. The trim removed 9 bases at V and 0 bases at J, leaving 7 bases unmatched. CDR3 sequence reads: CASKSQGASTDTQYF. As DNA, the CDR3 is TGTGCCAGTAAATCACAGGGGGCCAGCACAGATACGCAGTATTTT.

The chain's CDR3 is CASSQGSGGGYTF. CDR3 nucleotide sequence: TGCGCCAGCAGCCAAGGTTCGGGGGGGGGCTACACCTTC. The chain uses TRBV4-1 and TRBJ1-2, with a weak D call TRBD1 (5 bases). The germline V gene encodes CDR1 MGHRA and CDR2 YSYEKL. The CDR3 runs 13 residues. Trimming removed 1 base at V and 8 bases at J, with 11 bases between.

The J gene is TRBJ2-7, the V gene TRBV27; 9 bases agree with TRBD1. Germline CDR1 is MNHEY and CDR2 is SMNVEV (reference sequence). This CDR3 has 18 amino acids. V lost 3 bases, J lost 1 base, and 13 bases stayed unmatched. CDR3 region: CASSFSRQGVYPSYEQYF. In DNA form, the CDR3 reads TGTGCCAGCAGTTTCTCTCGACAGGGGGTCTATCCTTCCTACGAGCAGTACTTC.